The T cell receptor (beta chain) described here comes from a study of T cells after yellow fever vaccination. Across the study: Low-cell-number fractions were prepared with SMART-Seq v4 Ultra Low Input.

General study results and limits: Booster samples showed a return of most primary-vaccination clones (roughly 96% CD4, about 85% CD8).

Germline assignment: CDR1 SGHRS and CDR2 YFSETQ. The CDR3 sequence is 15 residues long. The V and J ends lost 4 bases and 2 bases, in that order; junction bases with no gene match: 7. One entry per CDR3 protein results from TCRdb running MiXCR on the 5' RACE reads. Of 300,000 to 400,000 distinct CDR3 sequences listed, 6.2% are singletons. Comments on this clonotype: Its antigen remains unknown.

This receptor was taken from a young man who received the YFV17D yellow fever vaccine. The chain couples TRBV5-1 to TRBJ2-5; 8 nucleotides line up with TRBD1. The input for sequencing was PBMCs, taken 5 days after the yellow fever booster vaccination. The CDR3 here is CASSTGTGEQETQYF. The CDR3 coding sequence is TGCGCCAGCAGCACCGGGACAGGAGAACAAGAGACCCAGTACTTC.